Described below is a single T cell receptor beta chain sequence and its context. Measured with immunoSEQ multiplex PCR; TCRdb has only the in-frame clones, and not every one. The sample lists about 2 million clones, roughly 94% occurring once. Only CD45RO-negative cells positively selected for CCR7 counted as naive CD8 cells, so terminally differentiated effector memory CD45RA+ cells were excluded. This specimen belongs to a study of shared clonotypes between healthy human individuals. Study-wide context: Donors had three CD4 naive, three CD4 memory, two CD8 naive and one CD8 memory plate apiece.

Germline CDR1 and CDR2: WSHSY and SAAADI. The V end lost 3 bases, the J end lost 3 bases, and 6 bases lay between the germline ends. The CDR3 consists of 12 residues. J is TRBJ2-7 and V is TRBV10-2; D is unclear. Sequencing was done on a sample of naive CD8+ T cells sorted from blood. This receptor was taken from a man aged 18 to 30 in good health. The CDR3 DNA follows: TGCGCCAGCAGTGACTATTACTACGAGCAGTACTTC. Translated, it gives CASSDYYYEQYF.